This T cell receptor beta chain was documented in a study of cytomegalovirus exposure and HLA in healthy donors. This CDR3 is 17 amino acids long. In germline, CDR1 is SEHNR, CDR2 FQNEAQ (reference sequence). V was shortened by 1 base and J by 3 bases, with 17 bases between the two germline ends. Primers included in the PCR were 60 Vbeta and 13 Jbeta primers. Assay: immunoSEQ multiplex PCR; the TCRdb copy retains only in-frame clones and omits some. The sample lists roughly 150,000 clones, roughly 71% seen once, with about 6.5% in the top ten. Study findings and constraints: Confirmation in vitro established that three CMV-associated chains were specific for CMV antigens. The listing of 160 or so TCR beta chains classed them as cytomegalovirus-associated. Productive rates of about 87% or about 30% were seen for most TCR beta V segments in an earlier analysis. After further analysis at a later stage, 16,951 TCR beta sequences were associated with HLA alleles at 0.05 false discovery rate.

As for this clone: The antigen is undetermined.

The receptor's source is a man aged 25-45 years in good health and CMV-seronegative. Sample: PBMCs. V usage is TRBV7-9 and J usage is TRBJ2-3, with unresolved D. The CDR3 nucleotides read TGTGCCAGCAGCTTAGGGGTATCAGGAATCGGAACAGATACGCAGTATTTT. It yields the protein CASSLGVSGIGTDTQYF.